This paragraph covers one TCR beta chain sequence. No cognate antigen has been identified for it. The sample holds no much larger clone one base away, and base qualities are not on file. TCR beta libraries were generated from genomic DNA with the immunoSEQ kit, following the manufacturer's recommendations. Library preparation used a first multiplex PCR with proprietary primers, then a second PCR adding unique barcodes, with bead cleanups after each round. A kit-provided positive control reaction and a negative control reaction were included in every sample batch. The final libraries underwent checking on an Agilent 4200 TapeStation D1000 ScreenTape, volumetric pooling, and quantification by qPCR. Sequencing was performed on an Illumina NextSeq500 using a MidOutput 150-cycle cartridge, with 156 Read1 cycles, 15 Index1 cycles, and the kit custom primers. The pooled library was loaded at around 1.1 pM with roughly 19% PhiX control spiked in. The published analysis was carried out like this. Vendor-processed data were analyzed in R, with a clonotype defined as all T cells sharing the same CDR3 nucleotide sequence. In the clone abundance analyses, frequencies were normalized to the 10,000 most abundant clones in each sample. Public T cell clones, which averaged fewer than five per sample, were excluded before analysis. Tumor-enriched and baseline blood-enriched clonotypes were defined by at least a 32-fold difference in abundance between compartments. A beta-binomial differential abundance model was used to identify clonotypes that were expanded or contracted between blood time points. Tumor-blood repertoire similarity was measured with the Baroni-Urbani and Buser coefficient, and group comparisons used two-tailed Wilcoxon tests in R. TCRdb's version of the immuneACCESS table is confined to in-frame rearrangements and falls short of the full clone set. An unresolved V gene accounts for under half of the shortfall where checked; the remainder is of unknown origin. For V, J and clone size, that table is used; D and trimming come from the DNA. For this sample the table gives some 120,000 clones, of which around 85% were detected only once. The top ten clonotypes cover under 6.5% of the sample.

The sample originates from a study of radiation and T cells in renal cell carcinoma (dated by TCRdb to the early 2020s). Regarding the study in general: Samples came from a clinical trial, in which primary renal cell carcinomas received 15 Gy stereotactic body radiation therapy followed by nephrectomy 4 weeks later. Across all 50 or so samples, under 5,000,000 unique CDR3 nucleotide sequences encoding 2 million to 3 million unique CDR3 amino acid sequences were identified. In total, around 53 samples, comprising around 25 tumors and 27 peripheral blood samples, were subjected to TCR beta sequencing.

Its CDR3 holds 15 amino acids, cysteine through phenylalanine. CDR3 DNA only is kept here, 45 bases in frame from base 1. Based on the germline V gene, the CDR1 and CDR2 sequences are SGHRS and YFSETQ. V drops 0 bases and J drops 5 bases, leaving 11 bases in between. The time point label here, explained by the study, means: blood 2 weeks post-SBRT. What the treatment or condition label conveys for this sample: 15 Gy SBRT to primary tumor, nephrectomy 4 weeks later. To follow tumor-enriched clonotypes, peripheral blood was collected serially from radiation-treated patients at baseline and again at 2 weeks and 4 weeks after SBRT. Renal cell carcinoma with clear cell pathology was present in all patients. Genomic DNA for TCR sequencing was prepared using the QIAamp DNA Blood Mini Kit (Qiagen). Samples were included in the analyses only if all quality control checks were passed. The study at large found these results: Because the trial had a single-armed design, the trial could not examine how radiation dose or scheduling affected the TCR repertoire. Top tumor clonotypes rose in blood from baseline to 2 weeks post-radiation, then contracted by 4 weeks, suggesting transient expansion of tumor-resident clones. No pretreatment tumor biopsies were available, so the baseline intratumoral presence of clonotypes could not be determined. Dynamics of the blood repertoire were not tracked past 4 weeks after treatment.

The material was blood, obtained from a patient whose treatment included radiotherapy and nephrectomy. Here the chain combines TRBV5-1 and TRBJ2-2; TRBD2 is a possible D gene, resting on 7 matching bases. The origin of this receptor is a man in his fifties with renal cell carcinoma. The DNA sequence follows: TGCGCCAGCAGCTTGGCAGGGAGGGGGACCGGGGAGCTGTTTTTT. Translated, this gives CASSLAGRGTGELFF.